This TCR beta chain was sequenced for a study of T cells after posttransplantation cyclophosphamide (dated by TCRdb to 2016 to 2018). Regarding the study in general: Using TRB sequencing, the study followed how the T cell repertoire rebuilt after myeloablative bone marrow transplantation with posttransplantation cyclophosphamide given as GVHD prophylaxis. Antigen receptor sequencing covered samples from approximately 32 PTCy-treated patients and 16 of their related bone marrow donors. Blood from all 35 or so PTCy patients with 1-year posttransplant specimens was subjected to TRB sequencing. In 3 patients, TRB sequencing was also performed on up to about 3 more blood samples taken 2 to 5.2 years after transplant, and in a handful of patients, pretransplant blood was also TRB-sequenced. TRA and TRB clonality were tightly correlated in about ten samples, so subsequent TCR analyses focused on TRB only. Public TRB sequences were queried against a database of over 3,500 sequences associated with responses to pathogens, tumor antigens, self-antigens and alloantigens.

Results and caveats for the whole study, not just this receptor: At 1-2 months, donor-recipient similarity was low but rose over the first year, and the later blood repertoires were often dominated by donor CD8+ memory clones. The TRB repertoires of T cells infiltrating skin or GI tract showed only limited overlap with the TRB repertoires of T cells in blood. Across the approximately 47 patients, TRB clonality was highly associated with recipient CMV seropositivity and CMV reactivation, and diversity with PTCy was similar to that in the CNI/methotrexate controls.

This clone was detected many times. Its cognate antigen has yet to be identified. No much larger clone is present one base from it, and per-base qualities are unavailable. TRB sequencing was run on genomic DNA with either the immunoSEQ assay at survey resolution or the hsTCRB kit. Turning to the authors' computational methods: The immunoSEQ software was used for initial read processing, and the LymphoSeq R package was used for repertoire analyses. For each TRB dataset, clonality was calculated as 1 minus normalized Shannon entropy, and the Gini coefficient was computed as well. Phenotypes of unsorted samples were inferred by mapping TRB sequences from sorted subsets of the recipient or donor onto unsorted samples of the same recipient. Held by TCRdb, this immuneACCESS table contains in-frame sequences only and omits some clones. Under half of the omission traces to an unresolved V gene where checked; the cause of the rest is unknown. D and trimming come from the DNA, and the V and J calls and clone size come from that table. The table records 30,000 to 40,000 clones for this sample, and not one of them appears only once. In total, the top ten clones hold 2.5% of the sample.

From its cysteine to its phenylalanine, the CDR3 spans 14 amino acids. Of all the DNA, just the CDR3 is kept, 42 bases in frame from base 1. The V end loses 10 bases and the J end loses 4 bases, and a stretch of 19 bases separates them. CDR1 SGHAT and CDR2 FQNNGV were looked up in the germline V gene. Related bone marrow donors provided peripheral blood samples on the day of marrow donation. Peripheral blood and bone marrow mononuclear cells were isolated by Ficoll-Hypaque density centrifugation and cryopreserved. The chain is made from TRBV11-2 and TRBJ1-2; the D gene cannot be named for sure. The specimen was PBMCs. The clonotype was recovered from a man in his fifties or sixties in good health, CMV-negative, and a related stem cell transplant donor. CDR3 region: CATARPGRLYGYTF. The base sequence is TGTGCCACCGCGAGACCTGGAAGACTCTATGGCTACACCTTC. Joined to the reference TRBV11-2 and TRBJ1-2 proteins, this CDR3 gives the full variable domain: EAGVAQSPRYKIIEKRQSVAFWCNPISGHATLYWYQQILGQGPKLLIQFQNNGVVDDSQLPKDRFSAERLKGVDSTLKIQPAKLEDSAVYLCATARPGRLYGYTFGSGTRLTVV.